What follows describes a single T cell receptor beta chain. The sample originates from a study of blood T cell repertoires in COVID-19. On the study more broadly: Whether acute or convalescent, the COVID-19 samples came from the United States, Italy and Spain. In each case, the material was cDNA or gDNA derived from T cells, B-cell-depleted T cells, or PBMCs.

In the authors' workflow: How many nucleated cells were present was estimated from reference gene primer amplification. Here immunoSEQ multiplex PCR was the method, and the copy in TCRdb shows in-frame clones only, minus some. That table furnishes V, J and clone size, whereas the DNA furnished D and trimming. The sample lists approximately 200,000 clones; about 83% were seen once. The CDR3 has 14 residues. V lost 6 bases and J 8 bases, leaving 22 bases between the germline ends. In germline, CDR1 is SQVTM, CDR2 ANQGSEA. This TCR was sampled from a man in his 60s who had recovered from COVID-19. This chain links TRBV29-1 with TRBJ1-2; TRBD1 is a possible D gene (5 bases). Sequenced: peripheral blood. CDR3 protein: CSVPSPTGSGGYTF. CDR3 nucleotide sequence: TGCAGCGTACCCTCACCTACAGGTTCCGGCGGCTACACCTTC. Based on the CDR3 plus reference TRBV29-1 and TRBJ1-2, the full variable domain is SAVISQKPSRDICQRGTSLTIQCQVDSQVTMMFWYRQQPGQSLTLIATANQGSEATYESGFVIDKFPISRPNLTFSTLTVSNMSPEDSSIYLCSVPSPTGSGGYTFGSGTRLTVV.